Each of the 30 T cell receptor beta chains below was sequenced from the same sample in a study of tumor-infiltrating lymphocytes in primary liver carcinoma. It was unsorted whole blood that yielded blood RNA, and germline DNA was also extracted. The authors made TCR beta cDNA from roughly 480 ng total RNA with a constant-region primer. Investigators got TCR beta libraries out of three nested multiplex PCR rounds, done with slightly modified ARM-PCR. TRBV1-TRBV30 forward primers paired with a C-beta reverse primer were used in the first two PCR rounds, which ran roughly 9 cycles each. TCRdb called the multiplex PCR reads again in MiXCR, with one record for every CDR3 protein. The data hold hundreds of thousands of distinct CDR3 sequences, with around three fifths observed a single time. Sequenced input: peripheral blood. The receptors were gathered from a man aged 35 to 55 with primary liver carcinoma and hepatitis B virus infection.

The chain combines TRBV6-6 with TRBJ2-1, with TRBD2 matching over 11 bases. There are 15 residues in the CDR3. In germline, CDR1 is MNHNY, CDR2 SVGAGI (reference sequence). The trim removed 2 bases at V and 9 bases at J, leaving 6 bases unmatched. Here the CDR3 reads CASSYATSGTGEQFF. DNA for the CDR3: TGTGCCAGCAGTTACGCGACTAGCGGGACGGGTGAGCAGTTCTTC.

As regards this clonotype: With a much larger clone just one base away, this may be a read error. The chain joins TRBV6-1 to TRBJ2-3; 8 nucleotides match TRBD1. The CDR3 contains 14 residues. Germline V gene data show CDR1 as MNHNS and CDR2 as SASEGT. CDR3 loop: CANSARGQADTQYF. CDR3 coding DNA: TGTGCCAACAGTGCCAGGGGGCAGGCAGATACGCAGTATTTT.

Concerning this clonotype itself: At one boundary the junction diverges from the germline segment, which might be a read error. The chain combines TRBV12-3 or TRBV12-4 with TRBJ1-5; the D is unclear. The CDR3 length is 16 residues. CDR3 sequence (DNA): TGTGCCAGCAATTTAGAAGGTCTGGGCCTGGATCAGCCCCAGCATTTT. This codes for CASNLEGLGLDQPQHF.

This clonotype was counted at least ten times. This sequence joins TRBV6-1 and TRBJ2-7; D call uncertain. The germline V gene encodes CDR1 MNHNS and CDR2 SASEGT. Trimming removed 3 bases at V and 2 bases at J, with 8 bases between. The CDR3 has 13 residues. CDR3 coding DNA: TGTGCCAGCAGTGATGTGGGTGCCTACGAGCAGTACTTC. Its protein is CASSDVGAYEQYF.

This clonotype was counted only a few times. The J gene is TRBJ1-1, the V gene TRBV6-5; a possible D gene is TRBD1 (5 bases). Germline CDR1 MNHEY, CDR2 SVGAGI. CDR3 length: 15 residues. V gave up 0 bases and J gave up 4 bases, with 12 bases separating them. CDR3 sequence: CASSYSLGAGTEAFF. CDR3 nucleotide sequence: TGTGCCAGCAGTTACTCGCTTGGGGCAGGCACTGAAGCTTTCTTT.

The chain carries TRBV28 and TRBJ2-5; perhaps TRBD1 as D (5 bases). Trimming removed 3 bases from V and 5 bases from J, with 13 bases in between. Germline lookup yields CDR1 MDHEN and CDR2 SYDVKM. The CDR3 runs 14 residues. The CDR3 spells CASSFSRATETQYF. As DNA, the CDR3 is TGTGCCAGCAGTTTCAGCAGGGCGACGGAGACCCAGTACTTC. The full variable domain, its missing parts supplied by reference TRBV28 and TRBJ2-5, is DVKVTQSSRYLVKRTGEKVFLECVQDMDHENMFWYRQDPGLGLRLIYFSYDVKMKEKGDIPEGYSVSREKKERFSLILESASTNQTSMYLCASSFSRATETQYFGPGTRLLVL.

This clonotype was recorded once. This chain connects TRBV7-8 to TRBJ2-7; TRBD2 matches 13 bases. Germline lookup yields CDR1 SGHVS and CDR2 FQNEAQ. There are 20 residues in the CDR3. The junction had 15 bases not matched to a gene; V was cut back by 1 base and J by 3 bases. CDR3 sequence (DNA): TGTGCCAGCAGCTTAGTTGCCGCCACTAGCGGGAGGGCCAAACTCTACGAGCAGTACTTC. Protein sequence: CASSLVAATSGRAKLYEQYF.

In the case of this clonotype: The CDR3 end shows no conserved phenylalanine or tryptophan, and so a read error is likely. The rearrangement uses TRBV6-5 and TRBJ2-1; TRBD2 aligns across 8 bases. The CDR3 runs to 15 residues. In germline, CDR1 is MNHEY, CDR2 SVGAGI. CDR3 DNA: TGTGCCAGCAGCCCAAGCGGGAGTGGCTACGATGAGCAGTTCTCC. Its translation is CASSPSGSGYDEQFS.

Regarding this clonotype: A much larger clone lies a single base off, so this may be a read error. The CDR3 loop reads CVSSTPRDGGNTIYF. CDR3 coding DNA: TGTGTCAGCAGTACCCCCCGGGACGGCGGAAACACCATATATTTT. The chain uses TRBV6-6 and TRBJ1-3, with D possibly TRBD1 on 5 matching bases. CDR1 and CDR2 from the germline V gene are MNHNY and SVGAGI (reference sequence). The CDR3 extends over 15 amino acids.

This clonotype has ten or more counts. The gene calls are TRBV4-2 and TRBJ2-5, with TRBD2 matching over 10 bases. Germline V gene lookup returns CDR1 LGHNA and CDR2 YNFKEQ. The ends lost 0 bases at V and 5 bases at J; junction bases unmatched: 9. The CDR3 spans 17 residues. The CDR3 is CASSQDRSASGGETQYF. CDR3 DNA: TGTGCCAGCAGCCAAGATAGGTCGGCTAGCGGGGGCGAGACCCAGTACTTC.

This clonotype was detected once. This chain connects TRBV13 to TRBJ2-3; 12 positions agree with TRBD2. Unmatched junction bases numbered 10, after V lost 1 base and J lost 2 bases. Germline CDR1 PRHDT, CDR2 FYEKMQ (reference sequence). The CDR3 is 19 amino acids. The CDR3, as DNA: TGTGCCAGCAGCTTAGCGACGGGGGCTAGCGGGGGGGCCACAGATACGCAGTATTTT. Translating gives CASSLATGASGGATDTQYF.

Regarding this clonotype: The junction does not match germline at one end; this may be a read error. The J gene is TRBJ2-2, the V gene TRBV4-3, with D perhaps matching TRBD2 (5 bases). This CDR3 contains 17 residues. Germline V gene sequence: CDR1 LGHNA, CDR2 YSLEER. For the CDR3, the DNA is TGCGCCAGCAGCCACCAATCATATGGGGATGAGCCCGGGAAGCTGCTTTTT. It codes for CASSHQSYGDEPGKLLF.

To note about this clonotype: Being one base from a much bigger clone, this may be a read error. The CDR3 here is CAGSLGTSWLEQYF. The DNA for the CDR3 is TGTGCCGGCAGCCTAGGGACTTCCTGGTTGGAGCAGTACTTC. The V call is TRBV5-5, the J call TRBJ2-7, with D perhaps matching TRBD2 (6 bases). The germline V gene encodes CDR1 SGHKS and CDR2 YYEKEE (reference sequence). The CDR3 consists of 14 residues.

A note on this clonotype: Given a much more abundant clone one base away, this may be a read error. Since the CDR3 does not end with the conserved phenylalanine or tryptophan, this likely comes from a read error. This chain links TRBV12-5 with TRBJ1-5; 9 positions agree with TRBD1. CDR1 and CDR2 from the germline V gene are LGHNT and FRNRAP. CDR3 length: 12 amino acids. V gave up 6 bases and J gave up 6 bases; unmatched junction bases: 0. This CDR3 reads CASGDRGQPQHC. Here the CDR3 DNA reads TGTGCTAGTGGGGACAGGGGTCAGCCCCAGCATTGT.

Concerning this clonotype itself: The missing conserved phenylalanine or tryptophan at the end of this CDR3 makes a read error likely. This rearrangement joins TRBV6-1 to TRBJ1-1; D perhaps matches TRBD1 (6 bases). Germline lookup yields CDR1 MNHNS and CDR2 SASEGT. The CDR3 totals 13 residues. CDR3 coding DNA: TGTACCAGCAGGGAGGGGGGGACCACTGAAGCTTTCTCT. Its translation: CTSREGGTTEAFS.

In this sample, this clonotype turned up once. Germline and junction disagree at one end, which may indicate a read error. CDR3 DNA sequence: TGCAGCGTTGAAAGGGGAGGCTACGAGCGGTACTTC. It encodes CSVERGGYERYF. The J gene is TRBJ2-7, the V gene TRBV29-1, with D tentatively TRBD2 (6 bases). CDR3 length: 12 amino acids. Germline lookup yields CDR1 SQVTM and CDR2 ANQGSEA.

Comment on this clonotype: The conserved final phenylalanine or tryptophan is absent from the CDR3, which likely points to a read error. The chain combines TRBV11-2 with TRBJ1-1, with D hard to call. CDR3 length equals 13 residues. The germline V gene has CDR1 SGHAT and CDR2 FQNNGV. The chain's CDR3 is CATSLARNTEAFS. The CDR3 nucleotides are TGTGCCACCAGCTTAGCAAGGAACACTGAAGCTTTCTCT.

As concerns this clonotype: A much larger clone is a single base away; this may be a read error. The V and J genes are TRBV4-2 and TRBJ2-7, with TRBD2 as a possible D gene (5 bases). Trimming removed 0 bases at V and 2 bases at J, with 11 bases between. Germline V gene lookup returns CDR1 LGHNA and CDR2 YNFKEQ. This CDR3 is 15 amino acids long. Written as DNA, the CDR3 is TGTGCCAGCAGCCAAGAAACGGGAAGCCCCTACGAGCAGTACTTC. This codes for CASSQETGSPYEQYF.

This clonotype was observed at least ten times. This CDR3 is CSGGQGPSYEQYF. DNA of the CDR3: TGCAGCGGAGGACAGGGACCTTCCTACGAGCAGTACTTC. The rearrangement uses TRBV29-1 and TRBJ2-7, with 8 bases lining up with TRBD1. V shed 7 bases, J shed 1 base, and the junction held 6 bases outside the gene matches. The CDR3 extends over 13 amino acids. From germline, CDR1 is SQVTM and CDR2 ANQGSEA.

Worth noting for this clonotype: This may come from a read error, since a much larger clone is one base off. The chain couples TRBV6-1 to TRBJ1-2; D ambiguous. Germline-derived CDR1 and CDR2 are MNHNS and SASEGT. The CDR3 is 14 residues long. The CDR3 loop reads CTSSETHGTYGYTF. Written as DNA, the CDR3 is TGTACCAGCAGTGAAACTCACGGAACCTATGGCTACACCTTC.

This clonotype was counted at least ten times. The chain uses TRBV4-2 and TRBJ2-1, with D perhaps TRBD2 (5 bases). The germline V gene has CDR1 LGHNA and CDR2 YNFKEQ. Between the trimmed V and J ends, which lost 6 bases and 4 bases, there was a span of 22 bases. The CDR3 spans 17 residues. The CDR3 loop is CASSPLRARAAYNEQFF. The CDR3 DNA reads TGTGCCAGCAGTCCCCTCCGGGCGAGAGCGGCGTACAATGAGCAGTTCTTC.

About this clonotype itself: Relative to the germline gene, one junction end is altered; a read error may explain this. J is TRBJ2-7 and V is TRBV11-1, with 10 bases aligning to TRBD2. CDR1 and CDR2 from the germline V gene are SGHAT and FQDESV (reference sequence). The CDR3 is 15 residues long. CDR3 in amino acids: CASSPGTSEIYGQYF. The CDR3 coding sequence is TGTGCCAGTAGCCCCGGGACTAGCGAAATCTACGGGCAGTACTTC. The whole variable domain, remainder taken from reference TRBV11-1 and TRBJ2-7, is EAEVAQSPRYKITEKSQAVAFWCDPISGHATLYWYRQILGQGPELLVQFQDESVVDDSQLPKDRFSAERLKGVDSTLKIQPAELGDSAMYLCASSPGTSEIYGQYFGPGTRLTVT.

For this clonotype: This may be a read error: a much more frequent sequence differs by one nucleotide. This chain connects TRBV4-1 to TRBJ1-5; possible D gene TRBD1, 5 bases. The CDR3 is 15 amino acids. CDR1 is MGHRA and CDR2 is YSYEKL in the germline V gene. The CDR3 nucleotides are TGCGTCAGCAGCCAATCGACAGATAGCAATCAGCCCCAGCATTTT. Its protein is CVSSQSTDSNQPQHF.

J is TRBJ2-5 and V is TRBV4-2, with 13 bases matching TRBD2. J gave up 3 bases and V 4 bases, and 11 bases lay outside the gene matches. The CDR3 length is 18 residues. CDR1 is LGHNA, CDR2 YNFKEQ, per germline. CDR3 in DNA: TGTGCCAGCAGCCGAGATTATGGCGGACTAGCGGGAGAAGAGACCCAGTACTTC. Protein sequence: CASSRDYGGLAGEETQYF.

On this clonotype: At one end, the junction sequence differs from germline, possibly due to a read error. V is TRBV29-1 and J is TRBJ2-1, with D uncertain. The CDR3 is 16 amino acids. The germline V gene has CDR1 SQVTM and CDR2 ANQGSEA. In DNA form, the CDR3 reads TGCAGCTTTGATCTTCTGGACGCCAGCTCTTACAGTGAGCAGTTCTTC. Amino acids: CSFDLLDASSYSEQFF.

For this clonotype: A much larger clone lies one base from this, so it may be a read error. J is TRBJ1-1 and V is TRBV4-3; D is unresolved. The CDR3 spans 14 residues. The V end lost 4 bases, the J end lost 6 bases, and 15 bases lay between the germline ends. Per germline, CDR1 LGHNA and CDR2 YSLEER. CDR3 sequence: CASSPRVVPSEAFF. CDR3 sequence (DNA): TGCGCCAGCAGCCCGAGGGTGGTACCCTCTGAAGCTTTCTTT.

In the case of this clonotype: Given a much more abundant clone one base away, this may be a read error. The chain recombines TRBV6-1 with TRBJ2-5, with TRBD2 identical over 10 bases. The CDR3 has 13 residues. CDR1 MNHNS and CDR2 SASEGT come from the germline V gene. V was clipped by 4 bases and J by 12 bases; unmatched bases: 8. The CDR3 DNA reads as TGTGCCAGCAGTGTGGTGGGACTAGCGCGAGAGTACTTC. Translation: CASSVVGLAREYF.

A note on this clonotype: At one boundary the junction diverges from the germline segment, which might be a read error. In DNA form, the CDR3 reads TGTGTCAGCAGCTCGGGGGGGGGGGGGCAAGTCGATACGCAGTATTTT. It is translated as CVSSSGGGGQVDTQYF. The chain has TRBV11-2 and TRBJ2-3, with 8 nucleotides matching TRBD2. There are 16 residues in the CDR3. Per germline, CDR1 SGHAT and CDR2 FQNNGV.

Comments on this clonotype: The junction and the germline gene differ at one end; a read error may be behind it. Here the CDR3 reads CANRERGTTRQETQYF. The CDR3 DNA reads as TGTGCCAACAGAGAGCGCGGAACTACCAGGCAAGAGACCCAGTATTTC. This rearrangement joins TRBV12-3 or TRBV12-4 to TRBJ2-5; D is uncertain. CDR3 size: 16 residues.

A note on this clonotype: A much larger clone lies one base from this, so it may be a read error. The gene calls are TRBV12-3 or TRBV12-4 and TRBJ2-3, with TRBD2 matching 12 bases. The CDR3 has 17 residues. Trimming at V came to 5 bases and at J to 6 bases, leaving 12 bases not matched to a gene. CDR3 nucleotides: TGTGCCAGCAGTCTAAACATGCTAGCGGGAGGGCCGGATACGCAGTATTTT. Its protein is CASSLNMLAGGPDTQYF.